These 31 T cell receptor beta chains came from one sample sequenced in a study of blood T cell repertoires in COVID-19. The repertoire was sequenced with immunoSEQ multiplex PCR; TCRdb's copy has only in-frame clones and lacks some. The data contain about 200,000 clones, around 90% of them seen just once; the ten biggest clones take up approximately 8.2%. Sequences were obtained from PBMCs or T cells enriched from blood (not recorded which). Every receptor here comes from a woman aged 18-29 years who had recovered from COVID-19.

This sequence joins TRBV28 and TRBJ2-7, with TRBD2 identical over 8 bases. The V gene's germline CDR1 is MDHEN and CDR2 SYDVKM. The CDR3 spans 14 residues. V was pared by 1 base and J by 4 bases, with 3 bases of the junction left unmatched. The CDR3 DNA reads TGTGCCAGCAGTTTATTCGGGGGGGCTTACGAGCAGTACTTC. Amino acids: CASSLFGGAYEQYF.

The chain has TRBV6-5 and TRBJ1-1; 7 positions agree with TRBD1. The CDR3 is made up of 15 amino acids. CDR1 and CDR2 from the germline V gene are MNHEY and SVGAGI. The J segment lost 0 bases and the V segment lost 5 bases, leaving 6 bases of the junction unmatched. The CDR3 protein is CASSTGTAMNTEAFF. CDR3 nucleotides: TGTGCCAGCAGTACCGGGACAGCAATGAACACTGAAGCTTTCTTT.

The CDR3 nucleotides are TGTGCCAGCAGCGCGGACAGGGGGCTTTATGGCTACACCTTC. Protein product: CASSADRGLYGYTF. The chain combines TRBV9 with TRBJ1-2; TRBD1 matches at 11 bases. Germline CDR1 SGDLS, CDR2 YYNGEE. The CDR3 has 14 amino acids. J gave up 5 bases and V 3 bases, and 3 bases lay outside the gene matches.

As regards this clone: The identical CDR3 is also encoded by other nucleotide sequences in the sample. This chain uses TRBV4-1 with TRBJ1-6, with 7 bases identical to TRBD1. V shed 2 bases and J 6 bases; nucleotides not matched to a gene: 7. The CDR3 loop spans 16 amino acids. The germline V gene has CDR1 MGHRA and CDR2 YSYEKL. This CDR3 reads CASSQPRQGRNSPLHF. In DNA form, the CDR3 reads TGCGCCAGCAGCCAACCCCGACAGGGTCGTAATTCACCCCTCCACTTT.

This chain connects TRBV7-2 to TRBJ2-7, with 9 bases lining up with TRBD2. V was clipped by 6 bases and J by 1 base; unmatched bases: 13. CDR3 size: 17 residues. CDR1 SGHTA and CDR2 FQGNSA come from the germline V gene. In DNA form, the CDR3 reads TGTGCCAGCAGACTTCGGTCCCTAGCGGGGCCATCCTACGAGCAGTACTTC. Translating it yields CASRLRSLAGPSYEQYF.

The chain combines TRBV20-1 with TRBJ2-3; weak D call: TRBD1 (6 bases). V gave up 3 bases and J gave up 4 bases, with 14 bases separating them. Germline V gives CDR1 DFQATT, CDR2 SNEGSKA (reference sequence). The CDR3 spans 14 residues. CDR3 loop: CSASMGAVPDTQYF. Here the CDR3 DNA reads TGCAGTGCTAGTATGGGGGCCGTCCCAGATACGCAGTATTTT.

The chain is built from TRBV7-2 and TRBJ2-7; no reliable D call. The CDR3 loop spans 13 amino acids. Per germline, CDR1 SGHTA and CDR2 FQGNSA. V lost 5 bases and J 3 bases, leaving 11 bases between the germline ends. CDR3 sequence: CASSPDFYYEQYF. The CDR3 DNA follows: TGTGCCAGCAGCCCAGATTTTTACTACGAGCAGTACTTC.

This chain uses TRBV5-6 with TRBJ1-1; TRBD1 is a possible D gene (5 bases). The CDR3 is made up of 13 amino acids. The ends were cut back, 10 bases at V and 8 bases at J, with 21 bases in the middle. In germline, CDR1 is SGHDT, CDR2 YYEEEE. The chain's CDR3 is CAGGSMGRGEAFF. As DNA, the CDR3 is TGTGCCGGAGGAAGTATGGGGCGGGGCGAAGCTTTCTTT.

The chain couples TRBV9 to TRBJ2-1; TRBD1 aligns across 7 bases. The CDR3 loop spans 13 amino acids. Germline V gene data show CDR1 as SGDLS and CDR2 as YYNGEE. With 4 bases clipped from V and 5 bases from J, the junction kept 3 bases outside the gene matches. CDR3 protein: CASSPRGNNEQFF. The CDR3 DNA reads TGTGCCAGCAGCCCCAGGGGGAACAATGAGCAGTTCTTC.

The chain is built from TRBV14 and TRBJ2-3; D ambiguous. The V gene lost 4 bases and the J gene lost 2 bases, with 7 bases spanning the gap. CDR3 length equals 13 residues. Germline V gives CDR1 SGHDN, CDR2 FVKESK. CDR3 amino acids: CASSLRYTDTQYF. The CDR3 nucleotides read TGTGCCAGCAGCCTCAGATACACAGATACGCAGTATTTT.

The chain employs TRBV28 and TRBJ1-6; no definite D call. From germline, CDR1 is MDHEN and CDR2 SYDVKM. CDR3 size: 13 residues. V dropped 7 bases and J dropped 9 bases, with 13 bases sitting between them. CDR3 DNA: TGTGCCAGCACCGTAAGCCCCTCTTCACCCCTCCACTTT. It codes for CASTVSPSSPLHF.

This clone came up a few times. The chain has TRBV13 and TRBJ2-4, with TRBD1 matching 7 bases. J gave up 0 bases and V 4 bases, and 6 bases lay outside the gene matches. CDR3 length: 16 residues. Germline V CDR1 and CDR2: PRHDT, FYEKMQ (reference sequence). In DNA form, the CDR3 reads TGTGCCAGCAGCTGGGGGACAGCCCCAGCCAAAAACATTCAGTACTTC. The encoded protein is CASSWGTAPAKNIQYF.

This clone has a handful of counts. V gene TRBV5-8 combines with J gene TRBJ1-1, with a weak D call TRBD1 (6 bases). The V gene lost 3 bases and the J gene lost 8 bases, with 11 bases spanning the gap. This CDR3 spans 12 amino acids. CDR1 and CDR2 from the germline V gene are SGHTS and YDEGEE. CDR3 sequence reads: CASSYTTGEAFF. CDR3 DNA sequence: TGTGCCAGCAGCTACACGACAGGCGAAGCTTTCTTT.

The rearrangement joins TRBV6-4 to TRBJ2-7, with D maybe TRBD2 (7 bases). The germline V and J ends were trimmed by 9 bases and 5 bases, with 23 bases remaining between them. Per germline, CDR1 MRHNA and CDR2 SNTAGT. The CDR3 runs 15 residues. This CDR3 is CARKRRSGGLHEQYF. CDR3 nucleotide sequence: TGTGCCAGGAAAAGGAGATCGGGGGGCTTGCACGAGCAGTACTTC.

J is TRBJ2-7 and V is TRBV29-1; 7 nucleotides line up with TRBD1. The CDR3 runs to 12 residues. The V and J ends lost 7 bases and 2 bases, in that order; junction bases with no gene match: 5. Germline lookup yields CDR1 SQVTM and CDR2 ANQGSEA. DNA for the CDR3: TGCAGCGCTCGACAGGGAACCTACGAGCAGTACTTC. Protein: CSARQGTYEQYF.

The rearrangement links TRBV2 to TRBJ2-1, with 9 bases lining up with TRBD1. The junction had 4 bases not matched to a gene; V was cut back by 3 bases and J by 7 bases. The CDR3 is 14 amino acids. Germline V gene data show CDR1 as SNHLY and CDR2 as FYNNEI. CDR3 nucleotides: TGTGCCAGCAGTGAGACAGGGGGATGGAATGAGCAGTTCTTC. This codes for CASSETGGWNEQFF.

V is TRBV12-3 or TRBV12-4 and J is TRBJ1-4, with D hard to call. V dropped 3 bases and J dropped 8 bases, with 7 bases sitting between them. CDR3 length equals 12 residues. This CDR3 is CASSLFSEKLFF. For the CDR3, the DNA is TGTGCCAGCAGTTTGTTCTCCGAAAAACTGTTTTTT.

The chain is built from TRBV5-1 and TRBJ2-3; the match to TRBD2 covers 9 bases. V gave up 5 bases and J gave up 4 bases; unmatched junction bases: 5. CDR1 is SGHRS and CDR2 is YFSETQ in the germline V gene. CDR3 length equals 14 residues. The CDR3 loop reads CASRAGGISDTQYF. The CDR3 DNA is TGCGCCAGCAGGGCGGGGGGGATCTCAGATACGCAGTATTTT.

V is TRBV20-1 and J is TRBJ2-5; D uncertain. Germline CDR1 reads DFQATT; CDR2 reads SNEGSKA (reference sequence). CDR3 length: 11 residues. Trimming left V 4 bases short and J 2 bases short, with 5 bases between. The CDR3 coding sequence is TGCAGTGCTAATTTACAAGAGACCCAGTACTTC. It encodes CSANLQETQYF.

This clone was recorded a few times. The genes are TRBV6-2 or TRBV6-3 and TRBJ1-1; 11 bases agree with TRBD1. Unmatched junction bases numbered 8, after V lost 0 bases and J lost 5 bases. Looked up from germline, CDR1 is MNHEY and CDR2 is SVGEGT. The CDR3 extends over 17 amino acids. The DNA for the CDR3 is TGTGCCAGCAGTTACTCGAGGGGACAGGGGGTGATGACTGAAGCTTTCTTT. Protein: CASSYSRGQGVMTEAFF.

The rearrangement links TRBV7-9 to TRBJ2-5; D gene ambiguous. CDR1 is SEHNR and CDR2 is FQNEAQ in the germline V gene (reference sequence). The V end was cut by 8 bases, the J end by 7 bases, with 11 bases between. The CDR3 has 11 amino acids. Here the CDR3 DNA reads TGTGCCAGCCTAGGAGAAGGGACCCAGTACTTC. Translating it yields CASLGEGTQYF. The full variable domain, rest sourced from reference TRBV7-9 and TRBJ2-5, is DTGVSQNPRHKITKRGQNVTFRCDPISEHNRLYWYRQTLGQGPEFLTYFQNEAQLEKSRLLSDRFSAERPKGSFSTLEIQRTEQGDSAMYLCASLGEGTQYFGPGTRLLVL.

The chain joins TRBV7-8 to TRBJ2-2, with D uncertain. The CDR3 sequence is 16 residues long. The ends were cut back, 5 bases at V and 1 base at J, with 14 bases in the middle. Germline assignment: CDR1 SGHVS and CDR2 FQNEAQ. The CDR3 loop reads CASSPARIWNTGELFF. The CDR3 DNA is TGTGCCAGCAGCCCCGCTAGAATTTGGAACACCGGGGAGCTGTTTTTT.

V usage is TRBV24-1 and J usage is TRBJ2-1; D is uncertain. V was clipped by 0 bases and J by 4 bases, with 6 bases between them. From germline, CDR1 is KGHDR and CDR2 SFDVKD. The CDR3 totals 14 residues. In nucleotides, the CDR3 is TGTGCCACCAGTGATTTGACTACTTACAATGAGCAGTTCTTC. The encoded protein is CATSDLTTYNEQFF.

CDR3 protein: CASIGTGGLDEQYF. Here the CDR3 DNA reads TGTGCCAGCATCGGGACAGGGGGGTTGGACGAGCAGTACTTC. This chain connects TRBV9 to TRBJ2-7, with 11 bases that match TRBD1. The CDR3 has 14 residues. With V trimmed by 6 bases and J by 5 bases, 7 bases remained unmatched. The germline V gene has CDR1 SGDLS and CDR2 YYNGEE.

The chain's CDR3 is CASSRVGYNEKLFF. The CDR3, as DNA: TGTGCCAGCTCCAGGGTGGGTTATAATGAAAAACTGTTTTTT. This chain links TRBV28 with TRBJ1-4, with D perhaps TRBD1 (5 bases). The CDR3 totals 14 residues. The V and J ends lost 8 bases and 4 bases respectively, with 14 bases between them. Germline V gene sequence: CDR1 MDHEN, CDR2 SYDVKM.

The V gene is TRBV30, the J gene TRBJ2-7; D gene uncertain. The CDR3 runs 11 residues. V was clipped by 3 bases and J by 4 bases, with 7 bases between them. The germline CDR1 and CDR2 sequences are GTSNPN and SVGIG (reference sequence). CDR3 in amino acids: CAWSTGYEQYF. Written as DNA, the CDR3 is TGTGCCTGGAGCACCGGGTACGAGCAGTACTTC. Complete variable domain (other parts from reference TRBV30 and TRBJ2-7): SQTIHQWPATLVQPVGSPLSLECTVEGTSNPNLYWYRQAAGRGLQLLFYSVGIGQISSEVPQNLSASRPQDRQFILSSKKLLLSDSGFYLCAWSTGYEQYFGPGTRLTVT.

The chain carries TRBV28 and TRBJ2-5; no firm D call. This CDR3 has 12 amino acids. From germline, CDR1 is MDHEN and CDR2 SYDVKM. With 7 bases removed from V and 5 bases from J, the gap between germline ends came to 11 bases. For the CDR3, the DNA is TGTGCCAGCACCTCGCCGGTGGAGACCCAGTACTTC. It encodes CASTSPVETQYF.

As to this clone: One end of the junction does not line up with germline, which may come from a read error. The chain combines TRBV7-2 with TRBJ2-5; D possibly corresponds to TRBD2 (5 bases). Germline-derived CDR1 and CDR2 are SGHTA and FQGNSA. The CDR3 covers 13 residues. This CDR3 is CASSLASQETQYF. CDR3 bases: TGTGCCAGCAGCCTAGCCAGCCAAGAGACCCAGTACTTC. The full variable domain, rest sourced from reference TRBV7-2 and TRBJ2-5, is GAGVSQSPSNKVTEKGKDVELRCDPISGHTALYWYRQSLGQGLEFLIYFQGNSAPDKSGLPSDRFSAERTGGSVSTLTIQRTQQEDSAVYLCASSLASQETQYFGPGTRLLVL.

This sequence joins TRBV5-1 and TRBJ1-4; 7 nucleotides agree with TRBD1. V shed 3 bases, J shed 8 bases, and the junction held 10 bases outside the gene matches. CDR3 length: 15 amino acids. Germline CDR1 is SGHRS and CDR2 is YFSETQ. The CDR3 DNA reads TGCGCCAGCAGCTCCTACGAGACAGGGAGGGAAAAACTGTTTTTT. Its translation is CASSSYETGREKLFF.

V usage is TRBV3-1 (or the pseudogene TRBV3-2) and J usage is TRBJ1-3, with a possible D match to TRBD1 (6 bases). V was trimmed by 5 bases and J by 0 bases, leaving 11 bases between them. Germline V gene lookup returns CDR1 LGHDT and CDR2 YNNKEL (reference sequence). The CDR3 extends over 15 amino acids. The CDR3 DNA is TGTGCCAGCAGCAGGGGGGGATTCTCTGGAAACACCATATATTTT. It codes for CASSRGGFSGNTIYF.

The chain links TRBV15 to TRBJ2-1, with 8 bases matching TRBD1. Germline lookup yields CDR1 LNHNV and CDR2 YYDKDF (reference sequence). The CDR3 spans 19 residues. J gave up 4 bases and V 0 bases, and 14 bases lay outside the gene matches. This CDR3 is CATSRDPLIPGQAYNEQFF. CDR3 in DNA: TGTGCCACCAGCAGAGATCCTTTAATTCCGGGACAGGCGTACAATGAGCAGTTCTTC.